Below, 27 T cell receptor beta chains from the same sample are listed, as sequenced in a study of cytomegalovirus exposure and HLA in healthy donors. A multiplex PCR was run with 60 Vbeta primers and 13 Jbeta primers. Generated by immunoSEQ multiplex PCR, the TCRdb table keeps only in-frame clones and is missing some. The table shows some 32,000 clones, with around nine tenths occurring only once. The specimen was PBMCs. The receptor source for this set is a boy younger than 18 in good health and CMV-seronegative.

The chain couples TRBV19 to TRBJ2-1; the D is unclear. CDR1 and CDR2 (germline): LNHDA, SQIVND (reference sequence). The germline V and J ends were trimmed by 4 bases and 0 bases, with 10 bases remaining between them. This CDR3 is built from 15 residues. The CDR3 coding sequence is TGTGCCAGTAGTACCGACACGAGCTCCTACAATGAGCAGTTCTTC. It codes for CASSTDTSSYNEQFF.

This chain uses TRBV13 with TRBJ2-7; 9 nucleotides line up with TRBD2. The CDR3 runs 19 residues. Per germline, CDR1 PRHDT and CDR2 FYEKMQ (reference sequence). The J segment lost 2 bases and the V segment lost 2 bases, leaving 16 bases of the junction unmatched. The CDR3 sequence: CASSLRPEGLAGNTYEQYF. DNA for the CDR3: TGTGCCAGCAGCTTACGCCCGGAGGGGCTAGCGGGGAATACCTACGAGCAGTACTTC.

The genes are TRBV4-1 and TRBJ2-3; tentatively, D is TRBD1 (6 bases). The germline V and J ends were trimmed by 3 bases and 2 bases, with 15 bases remaining between them. The CDR3 covers 16 residues. Germline V gives CDR1 MGHRA, CDR2 YSYEKL. DNA for the CDR3: TGCGCCAGCAGCCACCCGCAGCAGGGGAACACAGATACGCAGTATTTT. Protein product: CASSHPQQGNTDTQYF.

The rearrangement links TRBV28 to TRBJ2-2; D uncertain. The CDR3 is made up of 15 amino acids. V shed 7 bases and J shed 4 bases, with 16 bases lying between them. Germline V gives CDR1 MDHEN, CDR2 SYDVKM. The CDR3 region has the DNA TGTGCCAGCACCGCCGTCCCCGCAGGCACCGGGGAGCTGTTTTTT. Residues: CASTAVPAGTGELFF.

The sample holds one count of this clone. The J gene is TRBJ2-7, the V gene TRBV7-9; D is perhaps TRBD2 (6 bases). This CDR3 region has 13 residues. Trimming pared 5 bases from V and 3 bases from J, leaving 11 bases between. In germline, CDR1 is SEHNR, CDR2 FQNEAQ (reference sequence). The CDR3 spells CASSTGLDYEQYF. Here the CDR3 DNA reads TGTGCCAGCAGCACGGGACTTGACTACGAGCAGTACTTC.

This sequence joins TRBV28 and TRBJ2-7; 8 bases align to TRBD1. In germline, CDR1 is MDHEN, CDR2 SYDVKM. CDR3 size: 15 residues. Trimming took 5 bases from V and 0 from J; bases not matched to a gene: 6. Written as DNA, the CDR3 is TGTGCCAGCAGTCGGACAGGGCCTATCTCCTACGAGCAGTACTTC. It is translated as CASSRTGPISYEQYF.

This clone occurred once. J is TRBJ2-5 and V is TRBV2, with 7 bases identical to TRBD1. Judging by the DNA end, TRBJ2-7 fits better; the J call may be wrong. The CDR3 is 13 residues long. The germline V gene encodes CDR1 SNHLY and CDR2 FYNNEI. CDR3: CASSAQGPYEQYF. As DNA, the CDR3 is TGTGCCAGCAGTGCACAGGGGCCGTACGAGCAGTACTTC.

The chain links TRBV7-8 to TRBJ2-1, with D possibly TRBD1 on 6 matching bases. Germline values: CDR1 SGHVS, CDR2 FQNEAQ. The CDR3 has 17 amino acids. V lost 1 base and J 4 bases, leaving 17 bases between the germline ends. The CDR3 DNA is TGTGCCAGCAGCTTAGTTCGGGCAGGGGCAAATTACAATGAGCAGTTCTTC. Its translation: CASSLVRAGANYNEQFF.

This clone came up once. The chain couples TRBV30 to TRBJ2-2; 7 bases match TRBD1. The V gene end was trimmed by 0 bases and the J gene end by 7 bases; junction bases not matched to a gene: 8. The CDR3 is made up of 15 amino acids. The V gene's germline CDR1 is GTSNPN and CDR2 SVGIG (reference sequence). The CDR3 nucleotides read TGTGCCTGGAGTGTTCTAGGGGGCGCGGACGGGGAGCTGTTTTTT. Translated: CAWSVLGGADGELFF.

The chain combines TRBV10-3 with TRBJ2-5, with 12 bases aligning to TRBD2. The last part of the DNA fits TRBJ2-7 better; the J call may be wrong. There are 15 residues in the CDR3. In germline, CDR1 is ENHRY, CDR2 SYGVKD. CDR3 loop: CAIRTTSGGPYEQYF. DNA for the CDR3: TGTGCCATCAGGACGACTAGCGGGGGACCCTACGAGCAGTACTTC.

This chain joins TRBV11-1 and TRBJ2-1, with D tentatively TRBD2 (7 bases). V was clipped by 1 base and J by 9 bases, with 16 bases between them. Germline CDR1 is SGHAT and CDR2 is FQDESV (reference sequence). The CDR3 totals 15 residues. CDR3 in DNA: TGTGCCAGCAGCTTAGTTCGCGGGGGCATGGTTGAGCAGTTCTTC. Translation gives CASSLVRGGMVEQFF.

The chain recombines TRBV7-9 with TRBJ2-2, with 8 nucleotides matching TRBD1. Trimming removed 3 bases from V and 6 bases from J; junction bases left unmatched: 6. The CDR3 contains 15 residues. Looked up from germline, CDR1 is SEHNR and CDR2 is FQNEAQ (reference sequence). The CDR3 loop is CASSFAGGSAGELFF. In nucleotides, the CDR3 is TGTGCCAGCAGCTTTGCAGGGGGCTCGGCCGGGGAGCTGTTTTTT.

V and J are TRBV7-2 and TRBJ2-3, with 7 bases lining up with TRBD1. Germline V CDR1 and CDR2: SGHTA, FQGNSA. CDR3 length equals 15 residues. The V gene end was trimmed by 4 bases and the J gene end by 4 bases; junction bases not matched to a gene: 8. The CDR3 loop reads CASSSQGFIADTQYF. In DNA, the CDR3 is TGTGCCAGCAGCTCACAGGGGTTTATAGCAGATACGCAGTATTTT.

The CDR3 DNA sequence: TGCGCCAGCAGCTACGGGACAACTAGCACAGATACGCAGTATTTT. The encoded protein is CASSYGTTSTDTQYF. This sequence joins TRBV5-1 and TRBJ2-3; D may be TRBD1 (6 bases). The CDR3 runs 15 residues. V lost 3 bases, J lost 0 bases, and 11 bases lay in between. Looked up from germline, CDR1 is SGHRS and CDR2 is YFSETQ.

The rearrangement uses TRBV27 and TRBJ1-2, with 8 bases that match TRBD1. CDR1 MNHEY and CDR2 SMNVEV come from the germline V gene (reference sequence). The CDR3 sequence is 15 residues long. The trim removed 6 bases at V and 4 bases at J, leaving 10 bases unmatched. The CDR3 reads CASRQVQGAIYGYTF. Here the CDR3 DNA reads TGTGCCAGCAGGCAAGTTCAGGGGGCAATCTATGGCTACACCTTC.

This chain joins TRBV5-1 and TRBJ2-2; D is undetermined. Germline V gene data show CDR1 as SGHRS and CDR2 as YFSETQ. This CDR3 is 16 amino acids long. Trimming took off 1 base at V and 7 bases at J, with 17 bases between the two ends. The CDR3 region is CASSLKSSSGDGELFF. DNA for the CDR3: TGCGCCAGCAGCTTGAAGTCATCCTCAGGCGACGGGGAGCTGTTTTTT.

In DNA form, the CDR3 reads TGTGCCAGCTCTCCAAACGACGGCGGGGGGGCTTACAATGAGCAGTTCTTC. This gives the protein CASSPNDGGGAYNEQFF. V and J are TRBV18 and TRBJ2-1; TRBD2 aligns across 9 bases. The CDR3 contains 17 residues. V gave up 6 bases and J gave up 4 bases; unmatched junction bases: 13. CDR1 KGHSH and CDR2 LQKENI come from the germline V gene.

The chain employs TRBV28 and TRBJ1-2, with 11 positions matching TRBD1. The CDR3 length is 16 residues. Germline V CDR1 and CDR2: MDHEN, SYDVKM. V shed 4 bases and J 4 bases; nucleotides not matched to a gene: 8. In DNA form, the CDR3 reads TGTGCCAGCAGTTCCCGGACAGGGGGCGCGGCCTATGGCTACACCTTC. This translates into CASSSRTGGAAYGYTF.

The chain uses TRBV19 and TRBJ1-2; a possible D gene is TRBD1 (6 bases). The CDR3 spans 13 residues. The V end was cut by 9 bases, the J end by 8 bases, with 19 bases between. Germline V gene data show CDR1 as LNHDA and CDR2 as SQIVND (reference sequence). The CDR3, as DNA: TGTGCCAGCGAGAACAGGGAGTTTTGGGGCTACACCTTC. As protein: CASENREFWGYTF.

This chain links TRBV5-4 with TRBJ1-1; D is uncertain. Per germline, CDR1 SGHNT and CDR2 YYREEE (reference sequence). The V gene lost 3 bases and the J gene lost 0 bases, with 12 bases spanning the gap. This CDR3 comprises 15 residues. CDR3 loop: CASSSVRELNTEAFF. The DNA of the CDR3 is TGTGCCAGCAGCTCAGTCCGGGAGTTGAACACTGAAGCTTTCTTT.

The chain carries TRBV30 and TRBJ1-6; perhaps TRBD1 as D (6 bases). Germline CDR1 reads GTSNPN; CDR2 reads SVGIG (reference sequence). Trimming removed 1 base at V and 7 bases at J, with 8 bases between. The CDR3 runs to 13 residues. Written as DNA, the CDR3 is TGTGCCTGGAGTGGGCAGGGGAATTCACCCCTCCACTTT. Protein product: CAWSGQGNSPLHF.

This clone was picked up one time. The V and J genes are TRBV2 and TRBJ2-7; possible D gene TRBD1, 6 bases. CDR1 and CDR2 (germline): SNHLY, FYNNEI. V was shortened by 2 bases and J by 0 bases, with 8 bases between the two germline ends. CDR3 size: 14 residues. This CDR3 reads CASSELDSSYEQYF. The CDR3 nucleotides read TGTGCCAGCAGTGAATTGGACAGCTCCTACGAGCAGTACTTC.

This chain uses TRBV15 with TRBJ1-5; tentatively, D is TRBD1 (5 bases). Trimming took off 0 bases at V and 8 bases at J, with 11 bases between the two ends. The CDR3 consists of 14 residues. Germline CDR1 reads LNHNV; CDR2 reads YYDKDF (reference sequence). The CDR3 DNA follows: TGTGCCACCAGCAGAGACGGGGGGGGAGAGCCCCAGCATTTT. This codes for CATSRDGGGEPQHF.

The V gene is TRBV2, the J gene TRBJ1-6, with TRBD1 matching 9 bases. The J segment lost 3 bases and the V segment lost 6 bases, leaving 3 bases of the junction unmatched. The CDR3 runs to 15 residues. Germline V gene data show CDR1 as SNHLY and CDR2 as FYNNEI. DNA for the CDR3: TGTGCCAGCAGGGTGGGACAGGGCTATAATTCACCCCTCCACTTT. Its translation: CASRVGQGYNSPLHF.

The gene calls are TRBV6-5 and TRBJ2-5, with 10 bases identical to TRBD2. The V and J ends lost 5 bases and 5 bases, in that order; junction bases with no gene match: 5. CDR1 MNHEY and CDR2 SVGAGI come from the germline V gene. The CDR3 spans 14 residues. CDR3 nucleotide sequence: TGTGCCAGCAGTCCAGGGACTAGCGCCGAGACCCAGTACTTC. Its protein is CASSPGTSAETQYF.

V is TRBV9 and J is TRBJ2-2, with 7 nucleotides matching TRBD2. V trimming: 0 bases; J trimming: 7 bases; junction bases outside the gene matches: 9. The CDR3 extends over 16 amino acids. Germline V gives CDR1 SGDLS, CDR2 YYNGEE. The DNA for the CDR3 is TGTGCCAGCAGCGTAGGATCGGGGGACTACGGCGGGGAGCTGTTTTTT. Its protein is CASSVGSGDYGGELFF.

The chain uses TRBV15 and TRBJ1-5, with 9 bases matching TRBD1. The germline V gene has CDR1 LNHNV and CDR2 YYDKDF (reference sequence). After removal of 1 base from V and 1 base from J, the junction contained 11 bases not matched to a gene. CDR3 length equals 19 residues. CDR3 loop: CATSRGPGQGVVSNQPQHF. CDR3 nucleotide sequence: TGTGCCACCAGCAGAGGACCGGGACAGGGAGTCGTCAGCAATCAGCCCCAGCATTTT.